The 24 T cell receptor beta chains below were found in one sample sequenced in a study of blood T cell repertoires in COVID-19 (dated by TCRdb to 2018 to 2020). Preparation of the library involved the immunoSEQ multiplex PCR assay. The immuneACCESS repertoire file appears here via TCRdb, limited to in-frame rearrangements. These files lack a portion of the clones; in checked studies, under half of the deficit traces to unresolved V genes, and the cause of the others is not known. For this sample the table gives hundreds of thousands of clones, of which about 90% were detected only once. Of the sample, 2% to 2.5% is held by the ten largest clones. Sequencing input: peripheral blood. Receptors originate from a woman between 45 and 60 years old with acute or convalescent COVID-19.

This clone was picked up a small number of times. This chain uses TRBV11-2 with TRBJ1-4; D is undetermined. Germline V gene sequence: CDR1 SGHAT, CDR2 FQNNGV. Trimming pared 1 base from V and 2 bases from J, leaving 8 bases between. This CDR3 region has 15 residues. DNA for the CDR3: TGTGCCAGCAGCTTAGGTACCGGGACTAATGAAAAACTGTTTTTT. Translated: CASSLGTGTNEKLFF.

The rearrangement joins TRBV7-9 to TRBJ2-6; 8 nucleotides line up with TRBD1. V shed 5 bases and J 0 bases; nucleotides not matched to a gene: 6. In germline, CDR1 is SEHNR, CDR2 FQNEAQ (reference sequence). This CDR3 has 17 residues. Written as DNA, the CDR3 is TGTGCCAGCAGCACAGACAGGGGTTTCTCTGGGGCCAACGTCCTGACTTTC. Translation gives CASSTDRGFSGANVLTF. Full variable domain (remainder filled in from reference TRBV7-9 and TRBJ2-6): DTGVSQNPRHKITKRGQNVTFRCDPISEHNRLYWYRQTLGQGPEFLTYFQNEAQLEKSRLLSDRFSAERPKGSFSTLEIQRTEQGDSAMYLCASSTDRGFSGANVLTFGAGSRLTVL.

The CDR3 nucleotides read TGTGCCAGCAGCTTAAGTGGCAGGCCGAATGAGCAGTTCTTC. This gives the protein CASSLSGRPNEQFF. The chain carries TRBV11-1 and TRBJ2-1, with no clear D. Looked up from germline, CDR1 is SGHAT and CDR2 is FQDESV (reference sequence). V was cut by 2 bases and J by 7 bases, with 12 bases left in between. CDR3 length: 14 residues.

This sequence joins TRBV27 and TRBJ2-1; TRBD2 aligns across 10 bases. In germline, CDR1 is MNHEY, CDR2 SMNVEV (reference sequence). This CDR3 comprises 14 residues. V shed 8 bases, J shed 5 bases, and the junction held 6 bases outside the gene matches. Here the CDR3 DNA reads TGTGCCAGCTCTAGCGGGGGAACTGACAATGAGCAGTTCTTC. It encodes CASSSGGTDNEQFF.

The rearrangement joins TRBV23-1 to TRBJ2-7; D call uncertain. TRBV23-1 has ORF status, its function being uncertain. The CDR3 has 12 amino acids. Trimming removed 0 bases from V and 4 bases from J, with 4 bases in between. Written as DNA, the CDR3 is TGCGCCAGCAGTCAATCGAGATACGAGCAGTACTTC. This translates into CASSQSRYEQYF.

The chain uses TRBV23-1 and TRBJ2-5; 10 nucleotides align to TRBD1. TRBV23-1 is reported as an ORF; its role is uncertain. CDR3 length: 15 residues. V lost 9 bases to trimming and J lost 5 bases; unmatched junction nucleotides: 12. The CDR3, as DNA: TGCGCCAGTCATCTGGACAGGGGGTTTTCGGAGACCCAGTACTTC. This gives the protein CASHLDRGFSETQYF.

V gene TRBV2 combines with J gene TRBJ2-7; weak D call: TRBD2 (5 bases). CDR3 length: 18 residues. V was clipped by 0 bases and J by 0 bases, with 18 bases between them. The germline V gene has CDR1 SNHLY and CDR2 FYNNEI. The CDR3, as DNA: TGTGCCAGCAGTGAAGCCGCAAGACTACTTAGGAGCTCCTACGAGCAGTACTTC. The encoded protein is CASSEAARLLRSSYEQYF.

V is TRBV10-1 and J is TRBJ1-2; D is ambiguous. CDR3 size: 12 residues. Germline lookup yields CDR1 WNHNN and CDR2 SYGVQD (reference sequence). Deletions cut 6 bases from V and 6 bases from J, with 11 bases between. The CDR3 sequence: CASRDSTDGYTF. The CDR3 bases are TGCGCCAGCAGAGACTCGACTGATGGCTACACCTTC.

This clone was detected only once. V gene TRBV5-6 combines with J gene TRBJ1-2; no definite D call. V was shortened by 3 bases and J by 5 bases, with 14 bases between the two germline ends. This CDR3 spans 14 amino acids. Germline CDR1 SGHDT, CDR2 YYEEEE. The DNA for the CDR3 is TGTGCCAGCAGCTCCCCCTCGACGGGGTATGGCTACACCTTC. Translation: CASSSPSTGYGYTF. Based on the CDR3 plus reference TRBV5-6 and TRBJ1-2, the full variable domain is DAGVTQSPTHLIKTRGQQVTLRCSPKSGHDTVSWYQQALGQGPQFIFQYYEEEERQRGNFPDRFSGHQFPNYSSELNVNALLLGDSALYLCASSSPSTGYGYTFGSGTRLTVV.

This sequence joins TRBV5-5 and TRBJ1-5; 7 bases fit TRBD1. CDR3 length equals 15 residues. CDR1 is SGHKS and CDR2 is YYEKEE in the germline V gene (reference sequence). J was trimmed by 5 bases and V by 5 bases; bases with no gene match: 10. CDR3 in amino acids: CASSYDRVRHQPQHF. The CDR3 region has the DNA TGTGCCAGCAGTTACGACAGGGTAAGGCATCAGCCCCAGCATTTT.

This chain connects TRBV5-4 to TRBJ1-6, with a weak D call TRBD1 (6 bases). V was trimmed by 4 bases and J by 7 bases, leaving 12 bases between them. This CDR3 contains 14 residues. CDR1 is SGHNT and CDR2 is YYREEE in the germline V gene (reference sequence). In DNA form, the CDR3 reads TGTGCCAGCAGCAACCGGGACATGAATTCACCCCTCCACTTT. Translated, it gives CASSNRDMNSPLHF.

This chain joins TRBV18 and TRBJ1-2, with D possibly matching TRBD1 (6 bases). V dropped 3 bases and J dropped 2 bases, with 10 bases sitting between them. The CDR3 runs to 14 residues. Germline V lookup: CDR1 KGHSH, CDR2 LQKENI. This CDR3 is CASSPQTGNYGYTF. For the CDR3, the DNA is TGTGCCAGCTCACCGCAAACAGGGAACTATGGCTACACCTTC.

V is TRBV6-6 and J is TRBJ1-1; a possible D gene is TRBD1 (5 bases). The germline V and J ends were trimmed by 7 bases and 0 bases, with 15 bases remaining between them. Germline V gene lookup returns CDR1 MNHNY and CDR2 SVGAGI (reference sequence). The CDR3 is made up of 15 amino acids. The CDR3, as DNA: TGTGCCAGCACCCAAAGGGGCAGTGTGAACACTGAAGCTTTCTTT. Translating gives CASTQRGSVNTEAFF.

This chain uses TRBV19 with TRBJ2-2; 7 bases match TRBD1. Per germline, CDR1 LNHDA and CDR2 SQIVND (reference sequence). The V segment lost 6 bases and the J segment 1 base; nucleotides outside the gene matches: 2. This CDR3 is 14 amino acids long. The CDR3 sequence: CASSAGGNTGELFF. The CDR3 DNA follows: TGTGCCAGTAGCGCAGGGGGGAACACCGGGGAGCTGTTTTTT.

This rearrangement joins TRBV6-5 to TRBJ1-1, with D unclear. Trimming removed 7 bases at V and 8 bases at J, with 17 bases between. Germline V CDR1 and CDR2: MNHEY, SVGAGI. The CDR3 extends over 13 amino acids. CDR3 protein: CASNLDPRREAFF. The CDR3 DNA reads TGTGCCAGCAACCTGGACCCAAGGAGGGAAGCTTTCTTT.

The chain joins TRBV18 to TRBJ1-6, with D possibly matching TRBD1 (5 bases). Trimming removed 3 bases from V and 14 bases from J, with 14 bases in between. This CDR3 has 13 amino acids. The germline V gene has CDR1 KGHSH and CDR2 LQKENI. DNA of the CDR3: TGTGCCAGCTCACCCGACCGAGGAGGGGCCCTCCACTTT. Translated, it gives CASSPDRGGALHF.

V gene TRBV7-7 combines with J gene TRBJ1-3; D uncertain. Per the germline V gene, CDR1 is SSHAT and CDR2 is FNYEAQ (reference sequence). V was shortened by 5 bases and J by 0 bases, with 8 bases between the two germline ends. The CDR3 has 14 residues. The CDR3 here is CASSPTPSGNTIYF. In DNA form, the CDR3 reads TGTGCCAGCAGCCCGACACCCTCTGGAAACACCATATATTTT. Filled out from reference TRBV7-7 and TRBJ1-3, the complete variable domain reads GAGVSQSPRYKVTKRGQDVTLRCDPISSHATLYWYQQALGQGPEFLTYFNYEAQPDKSGLPSDRFSAERPEGSISTLTIQRTEQRDSAMYRCASSPTPSGNTIYFGEGSWLTVV.

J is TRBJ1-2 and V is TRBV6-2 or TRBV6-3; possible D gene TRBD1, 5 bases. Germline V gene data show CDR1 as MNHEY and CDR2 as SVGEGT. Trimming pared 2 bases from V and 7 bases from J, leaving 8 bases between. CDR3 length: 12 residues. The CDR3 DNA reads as TGTGCCAGCAGTTACGGGGCTTCTGGCTACACCTTC. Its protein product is CASSYGASGYTF.

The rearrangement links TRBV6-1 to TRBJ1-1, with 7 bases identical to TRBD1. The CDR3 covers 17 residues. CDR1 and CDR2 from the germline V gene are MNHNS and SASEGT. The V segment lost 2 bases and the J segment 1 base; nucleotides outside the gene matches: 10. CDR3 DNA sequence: TGTGCCAGCAGTGAATTCAAGGGGGCGACTCAGAACACTGAAGCTTTCTTT. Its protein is CASSEFKGATQNTEAFF.

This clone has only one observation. The chain's CDR3 is CASSVGTANSYEQYF. The CDR3 nucleotides are TGTGCCAGCAGCGTTGGGACAGCGAACTCCTACGAGCAGTACTTC. V is TRBV9 and J is TRBJ2-7; 7 nucleotides line up with TRBD1. The germline V gene encodes CDR1 SGDLS and CDR2 YYNGEE. V lost 2 bases to trimming and J lost 0 bases; unmatched junction nucleotides: 5. The CDR3 sequence is 15 residues long.

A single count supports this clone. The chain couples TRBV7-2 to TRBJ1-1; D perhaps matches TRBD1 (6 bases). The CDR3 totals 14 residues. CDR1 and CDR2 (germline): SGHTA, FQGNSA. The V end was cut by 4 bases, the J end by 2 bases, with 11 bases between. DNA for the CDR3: TGTGCCAGCAGCTGGACGACAGGCAACACTGAAGCTTTCTTT. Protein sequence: CASSWTTGNTEAFF.

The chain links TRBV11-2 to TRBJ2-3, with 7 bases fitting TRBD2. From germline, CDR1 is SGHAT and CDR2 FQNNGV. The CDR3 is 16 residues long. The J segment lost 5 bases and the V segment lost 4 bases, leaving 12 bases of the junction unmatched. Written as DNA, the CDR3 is TGTGCCAGCAGCTCGTGGGAGGGCCGAGGGAGAGATACGCAGTATTTT. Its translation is CASSSWEGRGRDTQYF.

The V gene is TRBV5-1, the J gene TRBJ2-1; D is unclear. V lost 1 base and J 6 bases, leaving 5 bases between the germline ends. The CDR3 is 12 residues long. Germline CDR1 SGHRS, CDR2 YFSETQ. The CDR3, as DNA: TGCGCCAGCAGCTTGTCCCTCAATGAGCAGTTCTTC. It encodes CASSLSLNEQFF.

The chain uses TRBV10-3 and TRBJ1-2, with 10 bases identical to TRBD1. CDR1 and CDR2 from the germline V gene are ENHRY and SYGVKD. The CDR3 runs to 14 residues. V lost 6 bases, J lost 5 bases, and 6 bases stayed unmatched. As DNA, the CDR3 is TGTGCCATCAGCGACAGGGGGCGAGGTTATGGCTACACCTTC. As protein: CAISDRGRGYGYTF.